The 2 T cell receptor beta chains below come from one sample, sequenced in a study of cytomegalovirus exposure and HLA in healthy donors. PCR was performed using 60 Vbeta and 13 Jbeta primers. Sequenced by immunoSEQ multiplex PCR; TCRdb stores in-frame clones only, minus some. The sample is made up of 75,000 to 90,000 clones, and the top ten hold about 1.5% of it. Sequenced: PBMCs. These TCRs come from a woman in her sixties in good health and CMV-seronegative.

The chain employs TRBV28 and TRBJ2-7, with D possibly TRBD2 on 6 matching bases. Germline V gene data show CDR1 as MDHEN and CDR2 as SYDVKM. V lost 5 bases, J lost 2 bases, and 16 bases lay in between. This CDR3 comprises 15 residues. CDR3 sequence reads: CASSTRDLFPYEQYF. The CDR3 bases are TGTGCCAGCAGTACCCGGGACTTATTCCCCTACGAGCAGTACTTC.

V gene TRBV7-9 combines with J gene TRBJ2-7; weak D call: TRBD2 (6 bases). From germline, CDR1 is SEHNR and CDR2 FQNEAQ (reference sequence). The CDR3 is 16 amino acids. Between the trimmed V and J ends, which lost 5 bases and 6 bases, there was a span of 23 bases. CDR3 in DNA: TGTGCCAGCAGCCCCGGCAGTGGGAGGTCATCTAGCGAGCAGTACTTC. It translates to CASSPGSGRSSSEQYF. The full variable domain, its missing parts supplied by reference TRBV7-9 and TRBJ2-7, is DTGVSQNPRHKITKRGQNVTFRCDPISEHNRLYWYRQTLGQGPEFLTYFQNEAQLEKSRLLSDRFSAERPKGSFSTLEIQRTEQGDSAMYLCASSPGSGRSSSEQYFGPGTRLTVT.